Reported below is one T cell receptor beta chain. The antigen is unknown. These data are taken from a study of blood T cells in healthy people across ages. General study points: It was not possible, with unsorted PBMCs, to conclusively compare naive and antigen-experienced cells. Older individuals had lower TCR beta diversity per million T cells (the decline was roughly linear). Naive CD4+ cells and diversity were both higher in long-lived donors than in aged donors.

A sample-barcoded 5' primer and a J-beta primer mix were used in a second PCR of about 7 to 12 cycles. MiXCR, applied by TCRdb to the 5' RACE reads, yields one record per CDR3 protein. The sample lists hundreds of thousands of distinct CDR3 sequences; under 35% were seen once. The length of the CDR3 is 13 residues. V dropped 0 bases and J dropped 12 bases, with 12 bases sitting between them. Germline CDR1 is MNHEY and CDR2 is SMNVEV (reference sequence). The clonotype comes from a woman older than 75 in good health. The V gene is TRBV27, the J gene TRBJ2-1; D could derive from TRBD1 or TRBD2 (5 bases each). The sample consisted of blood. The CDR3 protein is CASSLSLPGGQFF. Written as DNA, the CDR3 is TGTGCCAGCAGTTTATCCCTCCCTGGGGGGCAGTTCTTC.